The entry that follows covers one TCR beta chain sequence. No antigen is known for it. Amplification used 60 Vbeta primers and 13 Jbeta primers. Sequencing was performed with immunoSEQ multiplex PCR; in TCRdb, only in-frame clones are kept and a portion is missing. The table lists 150,000 to 200,000 clones, around 75% of them singletons. This sample was included in a study of cytomegalovirus exposure and HLA in healthy donors. General study findings and limits: Later work associated 16,951 TCR beta sequences with HLA alleles at 0.05 false discovery rate.

The sequence came from a woman aged 25 to 45 in good health and CMV-seronegative. The sample comprised PBMCs.

This CDR3 is CASSEMGGTYEQYF. The CDR3 coding sequence is TGTGCCAGCAGTGAAATGGGGGGGACCTACGAGCAGTACTTC. This chain uses TRBV2 with TRBJ2-7; 7 positions match TRBD2. This CDR3 contains 14 residues. Germline lookup yields CDR1 SNHLY and CDR2 FYNNEI. V dropped 2 bases and J dropped 2; count of bases not matched to a gene: 3.